A single sample is the source of the 15 T cell receptor beta chains below, sequenced in a study of cytomegalovirus exposure and HLA in healthy donors. The PCR ran on 60 Vbeta and 13 Jbeta primers. TCRdb's copy holds only in-frame clones and misses some; the assay was immunoSEQ multiplex PCR. This table holds 95,000 to 100,000 clones, 65% to 85% found once. Source material: PBMCs. All receptors come from a woman aged 40 to 49 in good health and CMV-seronegative.

This clone came up once. The chain carries TRBV5-1 and TRBJ2-4; TRBD1 is a possible D gene (6 bases). Per the germline V gene, CDR1 is SGHRS and CDR2 is YFSETQ. The germline V and J ends were trimmed by 7 bases and 6 bases, with 14 bases remaining between them. The CDR3 is made up of 13 amino acids. CDR3 bases: TGCGCCAGCGCTCAGGGGAACGGAAACATTCAGTACTTC. This codes for CASAQGNGNIQYF.

This clone occurred a few times. The same CDR3 can be traced to other DNA sequences in this sample. The chain has TRBV7-3 and TRBJ2-1, with 12 bases matching TRBD1. CDR1 and CDR2 from the germline V gene are SGHTA and FQGTGA. With V trimmed by 5 bases and J by 6 bases, 2 bases remained unmatched. The CDR3 is 14 residues long. CDR3 nucleotides: TGTGCCAGCAGCGCGGGACAGGGGGCCAATGAGCAGTTCTTC. Protein sequence: CASSAGQGANEQFF.

Concerning this clone: Other nucleotide sequences from this sample produce the same CDR3. The rearrangement uses TRBV29-1 and TRBJ2-2; D gene ambiguous. This CDR3 comprises 12 residues. Trimming removed 4 bases at V and 4 bases at J, with 7 bases between. CDR1 is SQVTM, CDR2 ANQGSEA, per germline. The CDR3 spells CSVAGGTGELFF. The DNA of the CDR3 is TGCAGCGTTGCAGGTGGCACCGGGGAGCTGTTTTTT.

The V call is TRBV7-2, the J call TRBJ1-1; D remains ambiguous. CDR1 and CDR2 from the germline V gene are SGHTA and FQGNSA. The CDR3 loop spans 13 amino acids. V dropped 3 bases and J dropped 3 bases, with 8 bases sitting between them. The CDR3 bases are TGTGCCAGCAGCTTCTCGGAGGACACTGAAGCTTTCTTT. Residues: CASSFSEDTEAFF.

The rearrangement joins TRBV18 to TRBJ1-1; 7 bases line up with TRBD1. The CDR3 sequence is 15 residues long. Germline CDR1 KGHSH, CDR2 LQKENI. V was pared by 2 bases and J by 1 base, with 4 bases of the junction left unmatched. Here the CDR3 DNA reads TGTGCCAGCTCACCAAACTACAGGGGGAACACTGAAGCTTTCTTT. It is translated as CASSPNYRGNTEAFF.

V usage is TRBV19 and J usage is TRBJ2-3; 9 positions match TRBD2. The J segment lost 4 bases and the V segment lost 4 bases, leaving 24 bases of the junction unmatched. In germline, CDR1 is LNHDA, CDR2 SQIVND (reference sequence). This CDR3 spans 21 amino acids. CDR3 protein: CASSTPYTRGGAGEEADTQYF. The CDR3, as DNA: TGTGCCAGTAGTACCCCTTATACTCGCGGGGGGGCTGGTGAGGAGGCAGATACGCAGTATTTT. Looking up the rest from reference TRBV19 and TRBJ2-3 gives the full variable domain: DGGITQSPKYLFRKEGQNVTLSCEQNLNHDAMYWYRQDPGQGLRLIYYSQIVNDFQKGDIAEGYSVSREKKESFPLTVTSAQKNPTAFYLCASSTPYTRGGAGEEADTQYFGPGTRLTVL.

The genes are TRBV5-8 and TRBJ1-5; TRBD1 is a possible D gene (5 bases). Germline V gene sequence: CDR1 SGHTS, CDR2 YDEGEE. The V and J ends lost 4 bases and 3 bases respectively, with 14 bases between them. CDR3 length: 15 amino acids. The CDR3 here is CASSNFSGNNQPQHF. Here the CDR3 DNA reads TGTGCCAGCAGCAATTTTTCAGGGAACAATCAGCCCCAGCATTTT.

V is TRBV7-9 and J is TRBJ2-3; tentatively, D is TRBD2 (5 bases). The CDR3 is made up of 16 amino acids. The V and J ends lost 3 bases and 2 bases respectively, with 15 bases between them. Germline V gene lookup returns CDR1 SEHNR and CDR2 FQNEAQ (reference sequence). The CDR3 DNA is TGTGCCAGCAGCTTCCCCTCTGGGGAGTTCACAGATACGCAGTATTTT. Translation: CASSFPSGEFTDTQYF.

The V and J genes are TRBV6-1 and TRBJ2-7; 10 bases fit TRBD1. Germline CDR1 reads MNHNS; CDR2 reads SASEGT. V was clipped by 0 bases and J by 2 bases; unmatched bases: 1. This CDR3 spans 15 amino acids. The CDR3 sequence is CASSEAGTGAYEQYF. In nucleotides, the CDR3 is TGTGCCAGCAGTGAAGCAGGGACAGGGGCCTACGAGCAGTACTTC.

V gene TRBV5-1 combines with J gene TRBJ2-3; weak D call: TRBD2 (6 bases). The length of the CDR3 is 15 residues. Germline V gene lookup returns CDR1 SGHRS and CDR2 YFSETQ. V lost 0 bases and J lost 7, with 15 bases in between. CDR3 nucleotide sequence: TGCGCCAGCAGCTTGGGAGGGACTGGGGCCCATACGCAGTATTTT. This codes for CASSLGGTGAHTQYF.

V usage is TRBV5-1 and J usage is TRBJ2-5; TRBD1 agrees at 10 bases. The V gene's germline CDR1 is SGHRS and CDR2 YFSETQ. CDR3 length: 15 amino acids. V gave up 5 bases and J gave up 2 bases; unmatched junction bases: 6. CDR3 in amino acids: CASSKEGQGQETQYF. The CDR3 DNA reads as TGCGCCAGCAGTAAAGAGGGACAGGGGCAAGAGACCCAGTACTTC.

The rearrangement links TRBV6-1 to TRBJ2-7; TRBD2 matches 9 bases. J lost 3 bases, V lost 8 bases, and 5 bases had no gene match. The CDR3 spans 13 residues. Germline V CDR1 and CDR2: MNHNS, SASEGT. The CDR3 nucleotides read TGTGCCAGCCCTCCTAGCGGGAACTACGAGCAGTACTTC. This translates into CASPPSGNYEQYF.

The gene calls are TRBV9 and TRBJ2-7; tentative D call: TRBD2 (5 bases). This CDR3 comprises 13 residues. The V gene lost 3 bases and the J gene lost 6 bases, with 13 bases spanning the gap. Germline V gene sequence: CDR1 SGDLS, CDR2 YYNGEE. For the CDR3, the DNA is TGTGCCAGCAGCGAAGGGCTAGCTCTCGAGCAGTACTTC. It is translated as CASSEGLALEQYF.

CDR3 nucleotide sequence: TGCGCCAGCAGCTTTGGGGGGGGAACAAGGGAGCAGTACTTC. This translates into CASSFGGGTREQYF. This chain links TRBV5-1 with TRBJ2-7, with 7 bases lining up with TRBD2. This CDR3 is 14 amino acids long. The ends lost 2 bases at V and 7 bases at J; junction bases unmatched: 9. Germline V CDR1 and CDR2: SGHRS, YFSETQ.

This chain connects TRBV7-8 to TRBJ1-4; 9 bases are a match to TRBD1. Unmatched junction bases numbered 8, after V lost 5 bases and J lost 7 bases. This CDR3 has 15 amino acids. CDR1 SGHVS and CDR2 FQNEAQ come from the germline V gene. The CDR3 is CASSPTTGGSEKLFF. The DNA for the CDR3 is TGTGCCAGCAGCCCGACGACAGGGGGTAGTGAAAAACTGTTTTTT.